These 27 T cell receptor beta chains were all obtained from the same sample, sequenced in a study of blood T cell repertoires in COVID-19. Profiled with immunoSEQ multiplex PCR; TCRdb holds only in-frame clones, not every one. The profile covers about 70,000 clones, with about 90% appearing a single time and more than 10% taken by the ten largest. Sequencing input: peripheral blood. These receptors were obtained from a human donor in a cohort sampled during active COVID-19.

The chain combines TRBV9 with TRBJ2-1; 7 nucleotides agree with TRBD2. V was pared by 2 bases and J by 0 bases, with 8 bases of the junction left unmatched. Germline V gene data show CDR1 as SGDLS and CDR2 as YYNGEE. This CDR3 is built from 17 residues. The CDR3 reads CASSVFTSASSYNEQFF. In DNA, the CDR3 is TGTGCCAGCAGCGTCTTTACTAGCGCGAGCTCCTACAATGAGCAGTTCTTC.

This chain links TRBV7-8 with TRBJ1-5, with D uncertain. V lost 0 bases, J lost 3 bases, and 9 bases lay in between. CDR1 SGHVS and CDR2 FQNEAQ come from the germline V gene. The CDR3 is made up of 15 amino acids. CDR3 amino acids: CASSLAGKNNQPQHF. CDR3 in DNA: TGTGCCAGCAGCTTAGCCGGGAAGAACAATCAGCCCCAGCATTTT. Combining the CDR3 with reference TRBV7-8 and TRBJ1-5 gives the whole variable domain GAGVSQSPRYKVAKRGQDVALRCDPISGHVSLFWYQQALGQGPEFLTYFQNEAQLDKSGLPSDRFFAERPEGSVSTLKIQRTQQEDSAVYLCASSLAGKNNQPQHFGDGTRLSIL.

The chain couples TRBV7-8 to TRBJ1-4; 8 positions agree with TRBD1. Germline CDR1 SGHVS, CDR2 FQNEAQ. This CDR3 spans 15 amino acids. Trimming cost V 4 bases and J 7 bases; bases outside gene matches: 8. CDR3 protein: CASSSHQGAVEKLFF. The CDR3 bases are TGTGCCAGCAGCTCCCACCAGGGGGCTGTTGAAAAACTGTTTTTT.

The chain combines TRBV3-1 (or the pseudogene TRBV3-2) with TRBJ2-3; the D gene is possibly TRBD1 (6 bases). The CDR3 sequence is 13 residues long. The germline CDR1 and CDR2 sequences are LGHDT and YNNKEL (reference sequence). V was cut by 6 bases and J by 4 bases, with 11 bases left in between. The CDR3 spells CASSPTGPDTQYF. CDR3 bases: TGTGCCAGCAGTCCTACAGGGCCAGATACGCAGTATTTT.

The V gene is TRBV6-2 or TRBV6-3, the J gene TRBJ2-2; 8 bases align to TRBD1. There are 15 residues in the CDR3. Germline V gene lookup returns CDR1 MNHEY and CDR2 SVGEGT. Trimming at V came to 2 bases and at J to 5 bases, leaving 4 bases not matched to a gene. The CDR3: CASSYQGAGTGELFF. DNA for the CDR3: TGTGCCAGCAGTTACCAGGGGGCTGGTACCGGGGAGCTGTTTTTT.

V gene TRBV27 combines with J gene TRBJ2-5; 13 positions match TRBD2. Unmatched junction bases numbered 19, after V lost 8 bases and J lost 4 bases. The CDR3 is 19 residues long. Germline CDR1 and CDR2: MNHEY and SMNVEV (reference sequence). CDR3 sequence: CASGIGGGLAGVVGETQYF. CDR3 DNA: TGTGCCAGCGGGATAGGGGGAGGACTAGCGGGGGTAGTAGGAGAGACCCAGTACTTC.

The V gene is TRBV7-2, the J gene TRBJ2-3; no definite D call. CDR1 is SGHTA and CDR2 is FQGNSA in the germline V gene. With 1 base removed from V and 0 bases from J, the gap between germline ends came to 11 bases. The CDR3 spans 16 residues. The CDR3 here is CASSLVRGSSTDTQYF. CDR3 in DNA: TGTGCCAGCAGCTTAGTTCGCGGTTCTAGCACAGATACGCAGTATTTT.

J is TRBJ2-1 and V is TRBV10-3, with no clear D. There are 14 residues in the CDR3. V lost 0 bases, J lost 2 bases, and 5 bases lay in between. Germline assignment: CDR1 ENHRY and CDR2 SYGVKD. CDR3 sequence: CAISESNTYNEQFF. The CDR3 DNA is TGTGCCATCAGTGAGTCGAACACCTACAATGAGCAGTTCTTC.

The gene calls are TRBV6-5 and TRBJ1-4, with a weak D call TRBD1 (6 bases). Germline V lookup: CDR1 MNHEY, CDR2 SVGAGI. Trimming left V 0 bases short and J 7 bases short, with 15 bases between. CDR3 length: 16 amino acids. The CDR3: CASSYSFLQGPEKLFF. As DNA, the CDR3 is TGTGCCAGCAGTTACTCGTTCCTACAGGGCCCTGAAAAACTGTTTTTT.

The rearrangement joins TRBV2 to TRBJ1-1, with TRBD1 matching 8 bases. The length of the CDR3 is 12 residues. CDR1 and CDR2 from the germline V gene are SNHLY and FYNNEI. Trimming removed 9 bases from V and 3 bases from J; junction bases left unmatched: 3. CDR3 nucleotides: TGTGCCAGGGAGACAGGGGACACTGAAGCTTTCTTT. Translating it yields CARETGDTEAFF.

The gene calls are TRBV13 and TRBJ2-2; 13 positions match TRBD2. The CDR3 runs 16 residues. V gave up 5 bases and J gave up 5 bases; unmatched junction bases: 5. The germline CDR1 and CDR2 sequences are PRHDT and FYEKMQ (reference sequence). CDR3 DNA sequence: TGTGCCAGCAGCGCGGGACTAGCGGGGTTGACCGGGGAGCTGTTTTTT. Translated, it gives CASSAGLAGLTGELFF.

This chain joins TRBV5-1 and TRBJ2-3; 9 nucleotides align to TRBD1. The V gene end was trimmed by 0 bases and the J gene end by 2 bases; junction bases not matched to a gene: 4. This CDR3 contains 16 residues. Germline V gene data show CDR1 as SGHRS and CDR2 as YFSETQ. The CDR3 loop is CASSLAGTGFTDTQYF. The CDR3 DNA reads TGCGCCAGCAGCTTGGCCGGGACAGGGTTCACAGATACGCAGTATTTT.

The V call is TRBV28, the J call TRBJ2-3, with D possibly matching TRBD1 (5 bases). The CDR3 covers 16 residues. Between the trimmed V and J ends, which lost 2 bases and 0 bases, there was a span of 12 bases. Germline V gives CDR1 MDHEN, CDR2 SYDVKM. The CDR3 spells CASSLNRWGSTDTQYF. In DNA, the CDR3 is TGTGCCAGCAGTTTAAACAGGTGGGGTAGCACAGATACGCAGTATTTT.

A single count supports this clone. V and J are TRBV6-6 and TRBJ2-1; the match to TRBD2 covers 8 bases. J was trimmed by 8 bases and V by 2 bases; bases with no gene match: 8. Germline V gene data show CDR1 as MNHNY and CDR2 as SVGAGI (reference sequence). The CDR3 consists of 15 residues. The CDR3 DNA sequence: TGTGCCAGCAGTTACCGGGCTAGCGGGTGGGATGAGCAGTTCTTC. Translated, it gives CASSYRASGWDEQFF.

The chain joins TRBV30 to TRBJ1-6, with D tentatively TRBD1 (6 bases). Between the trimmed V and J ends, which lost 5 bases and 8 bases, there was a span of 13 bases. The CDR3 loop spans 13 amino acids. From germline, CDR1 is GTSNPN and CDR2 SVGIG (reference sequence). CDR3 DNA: TGTGCCTGGGGAGGACAGCCGGATTCACCCCTCCACTTT. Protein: CAWGGQPDSPLHF.

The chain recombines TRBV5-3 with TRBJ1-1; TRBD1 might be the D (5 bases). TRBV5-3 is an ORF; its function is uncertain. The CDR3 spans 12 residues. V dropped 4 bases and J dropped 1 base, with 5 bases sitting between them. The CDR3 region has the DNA TGTGCCAGAAGCCAGGGGAACACTGAAGCTTTCTTT. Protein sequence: CARSQGNTEAFF.

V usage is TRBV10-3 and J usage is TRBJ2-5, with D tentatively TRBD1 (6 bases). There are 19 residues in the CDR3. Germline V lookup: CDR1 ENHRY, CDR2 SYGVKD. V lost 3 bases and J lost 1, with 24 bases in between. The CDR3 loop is CAISDPMRGPPGVQETQYF. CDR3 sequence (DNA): TGTGCCATCAGTGACCCGATGAGGGGACCCCCAGGGGTCCAAGAGACCCAGTACTTC.

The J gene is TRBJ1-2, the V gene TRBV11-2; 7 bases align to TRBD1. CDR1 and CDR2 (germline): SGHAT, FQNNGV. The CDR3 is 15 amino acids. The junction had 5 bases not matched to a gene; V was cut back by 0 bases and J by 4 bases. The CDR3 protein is CASSLETGILYGYTF. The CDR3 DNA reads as TGTGCCAGCAGCTTAGAGACAGGGATACTCTATGGCTACACCTTC.

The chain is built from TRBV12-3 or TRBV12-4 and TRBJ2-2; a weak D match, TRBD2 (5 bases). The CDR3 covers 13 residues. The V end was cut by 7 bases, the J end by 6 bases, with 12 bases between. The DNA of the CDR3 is TGTGCCAGCATCATAGCGCCGGCCGGGGAGCTGTTTTTT. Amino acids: CASIIAPAGELFF.

Here the CDR3 DNA reads TGTGCCAGCAGTTCGACAAGGGAGAATAATTCACCCCTCCACTTT. It codes for CASSSTRENNSPLHF. The chain links TRBV6-4 to TRBJ1-6; D gene ambiguous. This CDR3 has 15 amino acids. V lost 5 bases and J lost 5, with 13 bases in between. The germline gives CDR1 MRHNA, CDR2 SNTAGT.

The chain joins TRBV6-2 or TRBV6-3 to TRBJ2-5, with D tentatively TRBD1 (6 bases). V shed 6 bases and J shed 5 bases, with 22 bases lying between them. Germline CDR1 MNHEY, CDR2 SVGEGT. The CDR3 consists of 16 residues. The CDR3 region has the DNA TGTGCCAGCAGCCTCCGGGACACTAATTTTAAGGAGACCCAGTACTTC. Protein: CASSLRDTNFKETQYF.

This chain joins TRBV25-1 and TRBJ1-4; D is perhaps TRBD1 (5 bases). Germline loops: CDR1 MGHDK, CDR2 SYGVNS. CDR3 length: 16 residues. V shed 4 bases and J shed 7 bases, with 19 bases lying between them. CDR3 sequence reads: CASSVYRDSNSEKLFF. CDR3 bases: TGTGCCAGCAGTGTCTACCGGGACTCTAACTCTGAAAAACTGTTTTTT. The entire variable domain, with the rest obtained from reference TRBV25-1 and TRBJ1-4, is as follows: EADIYQTPRYLVIGTGKKITLECSQTMGHDKMYWYQQDPGMELHLIHYSYGVNSTEKGDLSSESTVSRIRTEHFPLTLESARPSHTSQYLCASSVYRDSNSEKLFFGSGTQLSVL.

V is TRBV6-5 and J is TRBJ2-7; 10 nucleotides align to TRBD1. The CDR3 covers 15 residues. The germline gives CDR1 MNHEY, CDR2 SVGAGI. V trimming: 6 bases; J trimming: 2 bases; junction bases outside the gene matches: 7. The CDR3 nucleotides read TGTGCCAGCAGACCACCGGGACAGGGGACCTACGAGCAGTACTTC. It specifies CASRPPGQGTYEQYF.

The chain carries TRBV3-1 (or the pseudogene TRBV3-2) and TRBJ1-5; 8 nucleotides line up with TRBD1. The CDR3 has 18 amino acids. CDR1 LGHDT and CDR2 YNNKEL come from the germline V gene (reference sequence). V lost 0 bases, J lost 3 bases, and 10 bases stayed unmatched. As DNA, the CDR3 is TGTGCCAGCAGCCAAGATCGGAGGACAGGGACGATCAATCAGCCCCAGCATTTT. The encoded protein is CASSQDRRTGTINQPQHF.

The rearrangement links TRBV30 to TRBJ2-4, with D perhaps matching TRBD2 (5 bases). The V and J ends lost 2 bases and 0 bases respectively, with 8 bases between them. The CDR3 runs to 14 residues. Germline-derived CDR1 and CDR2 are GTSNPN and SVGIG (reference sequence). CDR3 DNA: TGTGCCTGGAGTTTGAGGGTAGCCAAAAACATTCAGTACTTC. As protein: CAWSLRVAKNIQYF.

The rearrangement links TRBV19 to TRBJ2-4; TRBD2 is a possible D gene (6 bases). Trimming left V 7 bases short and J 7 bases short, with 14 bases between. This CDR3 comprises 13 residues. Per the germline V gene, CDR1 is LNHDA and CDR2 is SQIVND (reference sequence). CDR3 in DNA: TGTGCCAGTATGGGAGGCGGAGGGAACATTCAGTACTTC. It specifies CASMGGGGNIQYF.

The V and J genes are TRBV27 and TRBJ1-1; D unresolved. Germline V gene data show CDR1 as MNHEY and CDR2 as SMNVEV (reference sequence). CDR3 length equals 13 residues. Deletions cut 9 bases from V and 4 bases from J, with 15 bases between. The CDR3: CASTRLGSTEAFF. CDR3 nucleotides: TGTGCCAGTACCAGACTTGGGAGCACTGAAGCTTTCTTT.